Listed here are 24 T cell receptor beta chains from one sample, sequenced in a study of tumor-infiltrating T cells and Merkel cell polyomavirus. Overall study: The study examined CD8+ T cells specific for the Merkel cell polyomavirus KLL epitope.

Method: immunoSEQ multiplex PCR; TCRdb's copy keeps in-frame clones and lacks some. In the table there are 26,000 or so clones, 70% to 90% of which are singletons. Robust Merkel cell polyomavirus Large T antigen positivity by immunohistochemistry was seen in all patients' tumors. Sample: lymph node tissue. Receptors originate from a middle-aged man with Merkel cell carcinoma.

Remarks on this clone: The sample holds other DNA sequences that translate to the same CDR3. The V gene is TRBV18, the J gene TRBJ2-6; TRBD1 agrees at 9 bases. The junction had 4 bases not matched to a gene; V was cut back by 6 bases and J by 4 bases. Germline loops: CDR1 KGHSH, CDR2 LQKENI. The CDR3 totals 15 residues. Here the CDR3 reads CASSRTGAGANVLTF. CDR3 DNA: TGTGCCAGCTCTCGGACAGGGGCGGGGGCCAACGTCCTGACTTTC. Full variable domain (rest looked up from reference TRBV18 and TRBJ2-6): NAGVMQNPRHLVRRRGQEARLRCSPMKGHSHVYWYRQLPEEGLKFMVYLQKENIIDESGMPKERFSAEFPKEGPSILRIQQVVRGDSAAYFCASSRTGAGANVLTFGAGSRLTVL.

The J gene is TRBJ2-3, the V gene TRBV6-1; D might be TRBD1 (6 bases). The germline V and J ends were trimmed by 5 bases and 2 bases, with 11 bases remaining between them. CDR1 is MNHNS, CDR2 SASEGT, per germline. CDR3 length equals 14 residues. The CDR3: CASSQQGFTDTQYF. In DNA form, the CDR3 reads TGTGCCAGCAGTCAACAGGGATTCACAGATACGCAGTATTTT.

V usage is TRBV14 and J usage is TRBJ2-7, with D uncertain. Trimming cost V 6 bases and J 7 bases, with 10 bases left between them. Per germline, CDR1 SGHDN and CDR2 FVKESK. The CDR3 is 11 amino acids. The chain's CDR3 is CASSSFGEQYF. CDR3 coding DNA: TGTGCCAGCAGTAGCTTCGGGGAGCAGTACTTC.

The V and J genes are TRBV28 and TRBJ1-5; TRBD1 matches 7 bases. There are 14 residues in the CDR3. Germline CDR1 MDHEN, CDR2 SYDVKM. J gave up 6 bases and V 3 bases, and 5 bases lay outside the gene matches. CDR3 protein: CASSFEAGGQPQHF. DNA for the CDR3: TGTGCCAGCAGTTTTGAAGCAGGGGGTCAGCCCCAGCATTTT.

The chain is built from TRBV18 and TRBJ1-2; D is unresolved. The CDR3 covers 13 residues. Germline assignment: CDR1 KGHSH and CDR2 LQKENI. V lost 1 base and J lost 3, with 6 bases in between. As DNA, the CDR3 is TGTGCCAGCTCACCACAACCGGACTATGGCTACACCTTC. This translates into CASSPQPDYGYTF.

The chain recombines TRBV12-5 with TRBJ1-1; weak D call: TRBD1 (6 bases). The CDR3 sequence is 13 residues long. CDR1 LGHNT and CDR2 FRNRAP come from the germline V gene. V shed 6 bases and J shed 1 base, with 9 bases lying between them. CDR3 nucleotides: TGTGCTAGTGGGGACAGTCCGAACACTGAAGCTTTCTTT. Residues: CASGDSPNTEAFF.

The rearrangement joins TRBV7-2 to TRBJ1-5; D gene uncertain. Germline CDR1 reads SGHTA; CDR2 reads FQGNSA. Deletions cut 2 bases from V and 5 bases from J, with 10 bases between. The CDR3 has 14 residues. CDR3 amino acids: CASSLSGSDQPQHF. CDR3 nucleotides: TGTGCCAGCAGCTTAAGCGGCAGTGATCAGCCCCAGCATTTT.

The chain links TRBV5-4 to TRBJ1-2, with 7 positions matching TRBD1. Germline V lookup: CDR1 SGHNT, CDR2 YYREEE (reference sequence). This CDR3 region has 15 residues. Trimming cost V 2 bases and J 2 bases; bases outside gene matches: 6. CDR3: CASSFWDSRNYGYTF. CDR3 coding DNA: TGTGCCAGCAGCTTCTGGGACAGCCGGAACTATGGCTACACCTTC.

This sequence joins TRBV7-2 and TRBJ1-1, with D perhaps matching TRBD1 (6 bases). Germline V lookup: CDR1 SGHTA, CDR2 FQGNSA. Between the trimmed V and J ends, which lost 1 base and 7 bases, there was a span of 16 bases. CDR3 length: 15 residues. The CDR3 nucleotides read TGTGCCAGCAGCTTAGGGAACAGGGTGAAGTTTGAAGCTTTCTTT. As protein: CASSLGNRVKFEAFF.

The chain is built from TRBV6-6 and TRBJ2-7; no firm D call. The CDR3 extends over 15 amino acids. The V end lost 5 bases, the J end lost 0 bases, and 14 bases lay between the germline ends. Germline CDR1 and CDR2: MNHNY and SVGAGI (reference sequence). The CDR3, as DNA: TGTGCCAGCAGTACCCCGACTCTTAGCTCCTACGAGCAGTACTTC. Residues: CASSTPTLSSYEQYF.

The CDR3 reads CASRGAGDTGELFF. As DNA, the CDR3 is TGTGCCAGCAGAGGGGCAGGGGACACCGGGGAGCTGTTTTTT. V and J are TRBV11-3 and TRBJ2-2; D possibly corresponds to TRBD1 (6 bases). The CDR3 runs 14 residues. V lost 6 bases, J lost 3 bases, and 11 bases lay in between. Germline values: CDR1 SGHNT, CDR2 YENEEA.

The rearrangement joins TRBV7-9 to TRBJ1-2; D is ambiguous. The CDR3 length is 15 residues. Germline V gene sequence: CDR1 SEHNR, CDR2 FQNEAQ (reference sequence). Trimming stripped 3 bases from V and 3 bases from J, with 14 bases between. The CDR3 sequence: CASSFLATSYYGYTF. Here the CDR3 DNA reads TGTGCCAGCAGCTTTTTAGCTACCTCTTACTATGGCTACACCTTC.

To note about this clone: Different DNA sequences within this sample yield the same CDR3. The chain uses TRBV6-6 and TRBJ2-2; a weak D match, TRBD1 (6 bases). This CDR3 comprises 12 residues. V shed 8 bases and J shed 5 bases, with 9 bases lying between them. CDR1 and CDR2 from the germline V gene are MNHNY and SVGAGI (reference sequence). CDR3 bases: TGTGCCAGCTGGCAGGGGACCGGGGAGCTGTTTTTT. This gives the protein CASWQGTGELFF.

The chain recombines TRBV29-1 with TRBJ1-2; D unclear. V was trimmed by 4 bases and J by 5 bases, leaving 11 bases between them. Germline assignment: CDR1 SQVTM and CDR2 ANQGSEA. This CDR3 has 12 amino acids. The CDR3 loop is CSVVRSPYGYTF. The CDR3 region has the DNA TGCAGCGTTGTGAGGTCTCCTTATGGCTACACCTTC.

CDR3 DNA sequence: TGTGCCACAAGCACGAGGGCCGAGCAGTACTTC. Residues: CATSTRAEQYF. J is TRBJ2-7 and V is TRBV28; weak D call: TRBD2 (5 bases). The CDR3 runs 11 residues. Trimming pared 10 bases from V and 6 bases from J, leaving 13 bases between. The germline gives CDR1 MDHEN, CDR2 SYDVKM. The full variable domain, in which reference TRBV28 and TRBJ2-7 provide the parts outside the CDR3, is DVKVTQSSRYLVKRTGEKVFLECVQDMDHENMFWYRQDPGLGLRLIYFSYDVKMKEKGDIPEGYSVSREKKERFSLILESASTNQTSMYLCATSTRAEQYFGPGTRLTVT.

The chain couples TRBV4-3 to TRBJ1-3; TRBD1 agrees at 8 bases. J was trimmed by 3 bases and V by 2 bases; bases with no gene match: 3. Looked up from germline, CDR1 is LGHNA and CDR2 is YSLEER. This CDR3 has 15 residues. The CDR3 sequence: CASSQTGGSGNTIYF. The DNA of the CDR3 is TGCGCCAGCAGCCAAACAGGGGGAAGTGGAAACACCATATATTTT.

CDR3 region: CASSADRSSPAFF. CDR3 coding DNA: TGTGCCAGCAGTGCGGACAGGTCTTCTCCAGCTTTCTTT. This rearrangement joins TRBV2 to TRBJ1-1; 7 nucleotides align to TRBD1. The CDR3 runs 13 residues. V shed 4 bases and J 10 bases; nucleotides not matched to a gene: 9. Germline CDR1 reads SNHLY; CDR2 reads FYNNEI.

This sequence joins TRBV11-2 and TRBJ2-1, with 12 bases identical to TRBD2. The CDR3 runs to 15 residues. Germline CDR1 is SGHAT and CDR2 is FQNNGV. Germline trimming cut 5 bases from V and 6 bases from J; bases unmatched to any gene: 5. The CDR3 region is CASSLAGGRVNEQFF. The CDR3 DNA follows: TGTGCCAGCAGCCTAGCGGGAGGGCGGGTCAATGAGCAGTTCTTC.

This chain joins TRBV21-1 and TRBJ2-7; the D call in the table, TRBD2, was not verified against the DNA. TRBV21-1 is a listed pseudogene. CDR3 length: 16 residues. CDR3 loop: CASSRTGLGSSYEQYF. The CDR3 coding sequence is TGTGCCAGCAGCAGAACGGGACTAGGGAGCTCCTACGAGCAGTACTTC.

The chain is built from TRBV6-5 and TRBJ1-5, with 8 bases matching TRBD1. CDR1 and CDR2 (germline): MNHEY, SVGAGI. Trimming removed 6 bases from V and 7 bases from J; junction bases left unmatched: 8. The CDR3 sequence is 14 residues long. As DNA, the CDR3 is TGTGCCAGCAGAATTAAGGACAGGGCACAGCCCCAGCATTTT. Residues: CASRIKDRAQPQHF.

The CDR3 sequence is CASSPHLANTGELFF. In DNA form, the CDR3 reads TGCGCCAGCAGCCCCCACTTAGCGAACACCGGGGAGCTGTTTTTT. The rearrangement links TRBV4-3 to TRBJ2-2, with no clear D. Germline V gene lookup returns CDR1 LGHNA and CDR2 YSLEER. Deletions cut 4 bases from V and 0 bases from J, with 9 bases between. The CDR3 has 15 amino acids.

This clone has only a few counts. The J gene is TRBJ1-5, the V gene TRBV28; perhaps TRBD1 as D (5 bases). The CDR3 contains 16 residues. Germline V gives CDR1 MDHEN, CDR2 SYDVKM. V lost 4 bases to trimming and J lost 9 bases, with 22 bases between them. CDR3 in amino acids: CASSYYRQPGGGPQHF. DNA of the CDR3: TGTGCCAGCAGTTATTATAGACAGCCCGGGGGTGGGCCCCAGCATTTT.

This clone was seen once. CDR3 nucleotide sequence: TGTGCCAGCACTAAAGAGAGGTACGAGCAGTACTTC. Amino acids: CASTKERYEQYF. This chain links TRBV6-5 with TRBJ2-7; D is undetermined. The CDR3 loop spans 12 amino acids. V was trimmed by 7 bases and J by 4 bases, leaving 11 bases between them. From germline, CDR1 is MNHEY and CDR2 SVGAGI.

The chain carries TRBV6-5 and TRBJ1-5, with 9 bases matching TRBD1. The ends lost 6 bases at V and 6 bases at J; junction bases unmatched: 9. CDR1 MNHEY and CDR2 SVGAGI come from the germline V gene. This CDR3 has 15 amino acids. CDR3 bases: TGTGCCAGCAGACGAAGTGGGACAGGGAGTCAGCCCCAGCATTTT. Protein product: CASRRSGTGSQPQHF.